Listed here are 9 T cell receptor beta chains from one sample, sequenced in a study of human T cells and chemical hapten exposure. Each CDR3 protein gets one entry after TCRdb re-called the RACE reads with MiXCR. The sample holds some 65,000 distinct CDR3 sequences; 5.5% to 7.5% are singletons and the top ten take 3% to 4%. Time point in this sample: healthy volunteer bleed at 6 weeks. The authors' total RNA extraction used unfractionated whole blood. Sequencing was carried out using whole blood. These receptors were obtained from a female donor in good health. Some clones in this sample may be carry-over from other donors' samples.

J is TRBJ2-2 and V is TRBV29-1; unclear D gene. The CDR3 extends over 13 amino acids. Germline lookup yields CDR1 SQVTM and CDR2 ANQGSEA. Trimming stripped 3 bases from V and 2 bases from J, with 7 bases between. This chain's CDR3 is CSVEGSNTGELFF. CDR3 DNA: TGCAGCGTTGAGGGCAGCAACACCGGGGAGCTGTTTTTT.

This clonotype was recorded many times. The CDR3 nucleotides are TGCAGCGTTGAACTAGCAGACACCGGGGAGCTGTTTTTT. Protein sequence: CSVELADTGELFF. The chain is built from TRBV29-1 and TRBJ2-2, with a tentative D call TRBD2 (5 bases). CDR1 is SQVTM and CDR2 is ANQGSEA in the germline V gene. The CDR3 has 13 residues. V lost 2 bases and J 3 bases, leaving 7 bases between the germline ends.

This clonotype has only a few counts. CDR3 DNA sequence: TGTGCCACCAGTGGGACAACCCGAAGCACCGGGGAGCTGTTTTTT. Its translation: CATSGTTRSTGELFF. V is TRBV24-1 and J is TRBJ2-2; TRBD1 is a possible D gene (5 bases). Trimming took off 5 bases at V and 4 bases at J, with 13 bases between the two ends. The V gene's germline CDR1 is KGHDR and CDR2 SFDVKD. This CDR3 comprises 15 residues.

This clonotype occurred a few times. The chain employs TRBV18 and TRBJ1-3; 7 positions agree with TRBD1. The junction had 16 bases not matched to a gene; V was cut back by 6 bases and J by 8 bases. The CDR3 consists of 16 residues. CDR1 and CDR2 from the germline V gene are KGHSH and LQKENI. CDR3 amino acids: CASSETGKVERDTIYF. In DNA form, the CDR3 reads TGTGCCAGCTCGGAGACAGGGAAGGTTGAACGGGACACCATATATTTT.

This clonotype was recorded many times. One end of the junction fails to match germline, which may point to a read error. V usage is TRBV7-2 and J usage is TRBJ2-5, with TRBD2 matching over 13 bases. Germline loops: CDR1 SGHTA, CDR2 FQGNSA. The CDR3 extends over 17 amino acids. The CDR3 sequence: CASSLALGLAGQETQYF. The CDR3 nucleotides read TGTGCCAGCAGCCTAGCTCTGGGACTAGCGGGGCAAGAGACCCAGTACTTC.

This clonotype was found many times. V and J are TRBV28 and TRBJ1-5; the D is unclear. The CDR3 covers 15 residues. Trimming pared 1 base from V and 9 bases from J, leaving 16 bases between. From germline, CDR1 is MDHEN and CDR2 SYDVKM. CDR3 in amino acids: CASSLSGPSLRPQHF. The CDR3 DNA follows: TGTGCCAGCAGTTTATCCGGGCCATCCCTCAGGCCCCAGCATTTT.

This clonotype was recorded at least ten times. The rearrangement links TRBV6-6 to TRBJ2-1; D call uncertain. Trimming took off 6 bases at V and 3 bases at J, with 9 bases between the two ends. This CDR3 contains 13 residues. CDR1 MNHNY and CDR2 SVGAGI come from the germline V gene (reference sequence). CDR3 DNA sequence: TGTGCCAGCAGCCAGACCCTCTACAATGAGCAGTTCTTC. Translation gives CASSQTLYNEQFF.

The chain has TRBV13 and TRBJ1-2, with D possibly TRBD1 on 6 matching bases. V dropped 5 bases and J dropped 8 bases, with 18 bases sitting between them. The germline gives CDR1 PRHDT, CDR2 FYEKMQ (reference sequence). There are 14 residues in the CDR3. CDR3 bases: TGTGCCAGCAGCGCCCGAAACAGGGTTGGCGGCTACACCTTC. Translation gives CASSARNRVGGYTF.

This clonotype has at least ten counts. The chain recombines TRBV6-2 or TRBV6-3 with TRBJ2-7; D unclear. The germline gives CDR1 MNHEY, CDR2 SVGEGT. This CDR3 contains 12 residues. V shed 6 bases and J shed 2 bases, with 8 bases lying between them. CDR3 amino acids: CASSLGTYEQYF. For the CDR3, the DNA is TGTGCCAGCAGCCTAGGGACCTACGAGCAGTACTTC.